The source of this T cell receptor beta chain is a study of blood T cell repertoires in COVID-19. As processed by the authors: The authors estimated nucleated cell counts from reference gene primer amplification. TCRdb keeps only in-frame clones here, not all; method: immunoSEQ multiplex PCR. The V and J calls and the clone size are those of that table, but D and trimming were determined from the DNA. Among about 14,000 clones listed, around 85% were seen once. CDR1 is MNHNY and CDR2 is SVGAGI in the germline V gene (reference sequence). The V end was cut by 8 bases, the J end by 2 bases, with 6 bases between. This CDR3 contains 12 residues. In this sample, this clone turned up a few times.

Sequencing used peripheral blood. The genes are TRBV6-6 and TRBJ2-2; D remains ambiguous. This TCR was recovered from a human donor in a cohort sampled during active COVID-19. This CDR3 is CASLLNTGELFF. The CDR3, as DNA: TGTGCCAGCCTACTTAACACCGGGGAGCTGTTTTTT.